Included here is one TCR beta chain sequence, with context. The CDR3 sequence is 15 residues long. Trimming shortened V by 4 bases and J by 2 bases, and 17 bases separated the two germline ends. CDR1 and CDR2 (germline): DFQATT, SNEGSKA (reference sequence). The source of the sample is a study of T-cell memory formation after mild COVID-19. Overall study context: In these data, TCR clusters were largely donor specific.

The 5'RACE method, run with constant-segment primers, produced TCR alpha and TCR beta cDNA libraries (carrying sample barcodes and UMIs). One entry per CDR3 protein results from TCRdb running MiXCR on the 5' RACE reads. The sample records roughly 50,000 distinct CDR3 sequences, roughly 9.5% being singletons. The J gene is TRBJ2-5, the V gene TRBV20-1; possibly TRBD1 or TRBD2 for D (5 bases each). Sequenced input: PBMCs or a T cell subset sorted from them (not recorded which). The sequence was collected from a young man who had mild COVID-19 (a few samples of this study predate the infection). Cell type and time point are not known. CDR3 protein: CSATIGAEQQETQYF. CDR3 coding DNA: TGCAGTGCTACGATCGGGGCCGAGCAGCAAGAGACCCAGTACTTC.